Reported below is one TCR beta chain. PCR was performed a second time for about 6 to 12 cycles using a sample-barcoded 5' primer and a J-beta primer mix. TCRdb ran MiXCR on the 5' RACE reads and lists one entry per CDR3 protein. Of roughly 1,500,000 distinct CDR3 sequences in the sample, around two fifths are singletons; the top ten hold 7.9%. The data stem from a study of blood T cells in healthy people across ages. CDR1 SGHRS and CDR2 YFSETQ come from the germline V gene. This CDR3 contains 14 residues. With 4 bases removed from V and 1 base from J, the gap between germline ends came to 12 bases. Sequenced sample: blood. The sequence was collected from a woman younger than 35 in good health. The chain combines TRBV5-1 with TRBJ2-7, with D tentatively TRBD1 or TRBD2 (5 bases each). The CDR3 loop reads CASSRDQGSYEQYF. CDR3 coding DNA: TGCGCCAGCAGCCGGGACCAGGGATCCTACGAGCAGTACTTC.